The next 8 T cell receptor beta chains were all read from a single sample in a study of blood T cell repertoires in COVID-19. Produced via immunoSEQ multiplex PCR; TCRdb's table is partial and in-frame only. The table records approximately 220,000 clones, 85% to 90% of them present only once. The sample taken for sequencing was PBMCs or T cells enriched from blood (not recorded which). The origin of the receptors is a man between 25 and 39 years old who had recovered from COVID-19.

The table lists this clone with a count of one. V gene TRBV6-6 combines with J gene TRBJ2-1, with 7 positions matching TRBD1. Germline CDR1 is MNHNY and CDR2 is SVGAGI (reference sequence). The junction had 8 bases not matched to a gene; V was cut back by 7 bases and J by 5 bases. There are 14 residues in the CDR3. DNA for the CDR3: TGTGCCAGCAAAGACAGGGTTGGACACAATGAGCAGTTCTTC. Translating it yields CASKDRVGHNEQFF.

The V gene is TRBV6-2 or TRBV6-3, the J gene TRBJ2-1, with a possible D match to TRBD2 (5 bases). Germline assignment: CDR1 MNHEY and CDR2 SVGEGT. V was trimmed by 2 bases and J by 1 base, leaving 12 bases between them. The CDR3 consists of 16 residues. In DNA form, the CDR3 reads TGTGCCAGCAGTTACGCCGGGGTAAGATCCTACAATGAGCAGTTCTTC. Encoded protein: CASSYAGVRSYNEQFF.

CDR3: CASRGPGVVNTEAFF. The CDR3 region has the DNA TGTGCCAGCAGGGGGCCAGGGGTCGTGAACACTGAAGCTTTCTTT. The rearrangement links TRBV28 to TRBJ1-1; a weak D match, TRBD1 (6 bases). This CDR3 is 15 amino acids long. Germline CDR1 and CDR2: MDHEN and SYDVKM. Trimming shortened V by 6 bases and J by 0 bases, and 14 bases separated the two germline ends.

The rearrangement uses TRBV25-1 and TRBJ2-7, with TRBD1 matching over 7 bases. This CDR3 contains 15 residues. Trimming took 2 bases from V and 4 from J; bases not matched to a gene: 8. CDR1 is MGHDK, CDR2 SYGVNS, per germline. The CDR3 protein is CASSEDRAHGYEQYF. As DNA, the CDR3 is TGTGCCAGCAGTGAAGACAGGGCCCACGGATACGAGCAGTACTTC.

The chain combines TRBV30 with TRBJ2-1; 10 bases map to TRBD2. The CDR3 spans 20 residues. The ends lost 3 bases at V and 0 bases at J; junction bases unmatched: 17. Germline CDR1 and CDR2: GTSNPN and SVGIG (reference sequence). This CDR3 is CAWSPTRTSGVTRSYNEQFF. The CDR3 DNA is TGTGCCTGGAGCCCTACTCGCACTAGCGGGGTCACCCGCTCCTACAATGAGCAGTTCTTC.

The chain is built from TRBV11-2 and TRBJ2-7; perhaps TRBD2 as D (6 bases). The V and J ends lost 4 bases and 4 bases respectively, with 11 bases between them. Germline assignment: CDR1 SGHAT and CDR2 FQNNGV. This CDR3 has 13 amino acids. In DNA, the CDR3 is TGTGCCAGCAGCTACCTTGCGGGGTACGAGCAGTACTTC. Its translation: CASSYLAGYEQYF.

The chain joins TRBV5-6 to TRBJ2-3, with D perhaps matching TRBD1 (5 bases). CDR3 length equals 14 residues. V was clipped by 0 bases and J by 5 bases, with 10 bases between them. Germline V gene sequence: CDR1 SGHDT, CDR2 YYEEEE. The CDR3 protein is CASSLGSGLDTQYF. The CDR3 coding sequence is TGTGCCAGCAGCTTGGGATCAGGGTTAGATACGCAGTATTTT.

The chain combines TRBV6-5 with TRBJ2-3; 7 nucleotides line up with TRBD2. The CDR3 extends over 13 amino acids. After removal of 9 bases from V and 1 base from J, the junction contained 4 bases not matched to a gene. The germline CDR1 and CDR2 sequences are MNHEY and SVGAGI. CDR3 sequence: CARETSGTDTQYF. DNA for the CDR3: TGTGCCAGGGAAACTAGCGGCACAGATACGCAGTATTTT.